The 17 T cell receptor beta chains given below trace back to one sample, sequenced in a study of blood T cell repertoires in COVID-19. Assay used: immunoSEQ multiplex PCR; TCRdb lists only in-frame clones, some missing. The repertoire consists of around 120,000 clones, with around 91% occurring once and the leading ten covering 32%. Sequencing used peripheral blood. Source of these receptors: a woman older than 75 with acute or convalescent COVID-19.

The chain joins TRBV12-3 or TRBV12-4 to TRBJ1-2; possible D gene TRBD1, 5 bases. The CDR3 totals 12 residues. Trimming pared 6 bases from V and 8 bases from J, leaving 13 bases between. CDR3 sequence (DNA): TGTGCCAGCAGCTCGGCAGGGTACGGCTACACCTTC. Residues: CASSSAGYGYTF.

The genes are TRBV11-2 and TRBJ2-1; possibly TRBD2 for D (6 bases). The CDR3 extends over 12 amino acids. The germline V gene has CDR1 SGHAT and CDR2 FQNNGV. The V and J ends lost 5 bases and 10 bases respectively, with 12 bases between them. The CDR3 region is CASSPSGGEQFF. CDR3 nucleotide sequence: TGTGCCAGCAGCCCCTCCGGGGGAGAGCAGTTCTTC. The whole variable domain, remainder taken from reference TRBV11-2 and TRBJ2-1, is EAGVAQSPRYKIIEKRQSVAFWCNPISGHATLYWYQQILGQGPKLLIQFQNNGVVDDSQLPKDRFSAERLKGVDSTLKIQPAKLEDSAVYLCASSPSGGEQFFGPGTRLTVL.

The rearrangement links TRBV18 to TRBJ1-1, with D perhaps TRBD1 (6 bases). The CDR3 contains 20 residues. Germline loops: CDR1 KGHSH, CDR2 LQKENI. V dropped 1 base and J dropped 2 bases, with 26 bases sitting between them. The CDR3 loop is CASSPLFSRDTLGRNTEAFF. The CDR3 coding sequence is TGTGCCAGCTCACCACTTTTTTCCCGGGACACACTTGGGCGAAACACTGAAGCTTTCTTT.

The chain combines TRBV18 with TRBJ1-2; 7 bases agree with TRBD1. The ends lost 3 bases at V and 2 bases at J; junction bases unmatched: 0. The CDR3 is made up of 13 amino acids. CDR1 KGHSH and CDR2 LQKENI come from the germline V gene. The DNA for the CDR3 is TGTGCCAGCTCACCGGGACAGAACTATGGCTACACCTTC. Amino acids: CASSPGQNYGYTF.

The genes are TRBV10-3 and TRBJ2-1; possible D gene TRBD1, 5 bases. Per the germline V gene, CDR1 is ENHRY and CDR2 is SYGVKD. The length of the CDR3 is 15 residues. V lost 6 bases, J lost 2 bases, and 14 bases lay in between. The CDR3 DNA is TGTGCCATCAGCCCTCCCCAGACAGCCTACAATGAGCAGTTCTTC. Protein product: CAISPPQTAYNEQFF.

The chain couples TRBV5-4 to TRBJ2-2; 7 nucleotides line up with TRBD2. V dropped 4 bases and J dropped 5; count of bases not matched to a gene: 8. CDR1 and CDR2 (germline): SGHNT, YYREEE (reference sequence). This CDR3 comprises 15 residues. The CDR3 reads CASSPVGGDTGELFF. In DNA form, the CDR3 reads TGTGCCAGCAGCCCTGTTGGGGGGGATACCGGGGAGCTGTTTTTT.

CDR3 sequence: CARVVSESLKNIQYF. As DNA, the CDR3 is TGCGCCCGAGTAGTTAGCGAATCTCTCAAAAACATTCAGTACTTC. The chain couples TRBV4-3 to TRBJ2-4; TRBD2 might be the D (5 bases). The CDR3 has 15 residues. V shed 11 bases and J shed 3 bases, with 20 bases lying between them. Germline assignment: CDR1 LGHNA and CDR2 YSLEER.

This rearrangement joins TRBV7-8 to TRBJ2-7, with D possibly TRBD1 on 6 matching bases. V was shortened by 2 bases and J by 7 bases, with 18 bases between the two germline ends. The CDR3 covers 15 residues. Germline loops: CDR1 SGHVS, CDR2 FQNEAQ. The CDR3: CASSLQGSASGEQYF. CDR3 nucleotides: TGTGCCAGCAGCTTACAGGGGTCGGCGTCCGGTGAGCAGTACTTC.

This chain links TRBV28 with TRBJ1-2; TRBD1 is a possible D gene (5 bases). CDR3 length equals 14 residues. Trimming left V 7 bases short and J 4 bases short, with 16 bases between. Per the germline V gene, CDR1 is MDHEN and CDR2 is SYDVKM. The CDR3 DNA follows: TGTGCCAGCACCCCCGGACATATGATCTATGGCTACACCTTC. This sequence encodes CASTPGHMIYGYTF.

The CDR3 DNA sequence: TGTGCCAGCAGCGCCACAGGGTGGGAAAAACTGTTTTTT. Protein sequence: CASSATGWEKLFF. The chain joins TRBV9 to TRBJ1-4, with D tentatively TRBD1 (6 bases). The V gene's germline CDR1 is SGDLS and CDR2 YYNGEE. The CDR3 contains 13 residues. Trimming took off 3 bases at V and 8 bases at J, with 11 bases between the two ends. The entire variable domain, with the rest obtained from reference TRBV9 and TRBJ1-4, is as follows: DSGVTQTPKHLITATGQRVTLRCSPRSGDLSVYWYQQSLDQGLQFLIQYYNGEERAKGNILERFSAQQFPDLHSELNLSSLELGDSALYFCASSATGWEKLFFGSGTQLSVL.

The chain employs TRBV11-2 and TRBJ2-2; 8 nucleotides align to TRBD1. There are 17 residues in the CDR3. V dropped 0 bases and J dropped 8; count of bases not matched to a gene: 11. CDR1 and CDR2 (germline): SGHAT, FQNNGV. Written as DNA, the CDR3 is TGTGCCAGCAGCTTAGAATCTTGGACAGGGTTCGTGGGGGAGCTGTTTTTT. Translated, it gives CASSLESWTGFVGELFF.

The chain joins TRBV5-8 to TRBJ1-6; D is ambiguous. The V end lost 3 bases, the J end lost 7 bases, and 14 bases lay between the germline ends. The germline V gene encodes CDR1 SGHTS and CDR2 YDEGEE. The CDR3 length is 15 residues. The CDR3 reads CASSSKLRANSPLHF. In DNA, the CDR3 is TGTGCCAGCAGCTCTAAATTGAGGGCAAATTCACCCCTCCACTTT. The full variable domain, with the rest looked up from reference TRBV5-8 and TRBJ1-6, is EAGVTQSPTHLIKTRGQQATLRCSPISGHTSVYWYQQALGLGLQFLLWYDEGEERNRGNFPPRFSGRQFPNYSSELNVNALELEDSALYLCASSSKLRANSPLHFGNGTRLTVT.

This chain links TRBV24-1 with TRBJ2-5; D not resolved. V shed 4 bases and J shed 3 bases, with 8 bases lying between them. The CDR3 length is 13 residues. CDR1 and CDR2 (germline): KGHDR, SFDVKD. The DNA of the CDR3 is TGTGCCACCAGTGAGAGGATTGAAGAGACCCAGTACTTC. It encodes CATSERIEETQYF.

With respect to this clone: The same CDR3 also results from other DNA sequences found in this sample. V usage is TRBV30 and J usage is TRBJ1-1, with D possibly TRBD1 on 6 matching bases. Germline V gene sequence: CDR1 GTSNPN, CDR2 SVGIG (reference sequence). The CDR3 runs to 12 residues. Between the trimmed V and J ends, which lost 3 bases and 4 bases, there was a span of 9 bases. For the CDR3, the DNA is TGTGCCTGGAGGGGAGGGGGCACTGAAGCTTTCTTT. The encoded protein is CAWRGGGTEAFF.

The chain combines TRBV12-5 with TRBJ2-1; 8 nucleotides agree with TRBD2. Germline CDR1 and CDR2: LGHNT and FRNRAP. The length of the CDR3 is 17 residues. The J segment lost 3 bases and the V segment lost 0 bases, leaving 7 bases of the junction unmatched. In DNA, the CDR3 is TGTGCTAGTGGTTTGGTATTGGCCGGGGGGGGCTACAATGAGCAGTTCTTC. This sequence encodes CASGLVLAGGGYNEQFF.

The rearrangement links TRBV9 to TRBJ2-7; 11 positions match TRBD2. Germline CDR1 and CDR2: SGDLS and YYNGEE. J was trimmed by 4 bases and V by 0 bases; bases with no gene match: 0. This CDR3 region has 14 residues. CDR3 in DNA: TGTGCCAGCAGCGTAGGACTAGCGGGGTACGAGCAGTACTTC. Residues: CASSVGLAGYEQYF.

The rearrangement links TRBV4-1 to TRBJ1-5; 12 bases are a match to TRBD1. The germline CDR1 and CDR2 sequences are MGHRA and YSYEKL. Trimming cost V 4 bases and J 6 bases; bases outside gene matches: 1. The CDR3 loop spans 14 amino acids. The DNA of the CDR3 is TGCGCCAGCAGCCGGGACAGGGGGCTTCAGCCCCAGCATTTT. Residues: CASSRDRGLQPQHF.